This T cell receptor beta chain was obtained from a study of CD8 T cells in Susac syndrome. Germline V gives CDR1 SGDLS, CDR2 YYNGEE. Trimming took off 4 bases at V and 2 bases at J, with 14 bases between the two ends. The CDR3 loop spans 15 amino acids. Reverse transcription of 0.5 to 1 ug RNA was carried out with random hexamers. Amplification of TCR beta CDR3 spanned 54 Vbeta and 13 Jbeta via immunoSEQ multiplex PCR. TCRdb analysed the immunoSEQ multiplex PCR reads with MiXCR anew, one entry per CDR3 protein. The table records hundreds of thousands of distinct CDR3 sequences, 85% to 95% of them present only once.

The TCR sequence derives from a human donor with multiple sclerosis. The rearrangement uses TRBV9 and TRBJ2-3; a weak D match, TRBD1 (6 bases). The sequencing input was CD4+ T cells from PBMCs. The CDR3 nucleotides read TGTGCCAGCAGCCCCGACAGGCCAAACACAGATACGCAGTATTTT. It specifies CASSPDRPNTDTQYF.